Below, one TCR beta chain is given with its context. This record comes from a study of blood T cell repertoires in COVID-19. About the research overall: Collection of acute and convalescent COVID-19 samples took place in the United States, Italy and Spain. PBMCs, B-cell-depleted T cells, or T cells were the source of the cDNA or gDNA that made up the material.

The CDR3 runs to 13 residues. Per germline, CDR1 GTSNPN and CDR2 SVGIG (reference sequence). V gave up 0 bases and J gave up 5 bases, with 10 bases separating them. Recovered participants had two consecutive negative NP/OP PCR tests, healthcare professional clearance, or symptom resolution. Data came from immunoSEQ multiplex PCR; TCRdb stores just in-frame clones and leaves some out. This sample has 190,000 or so clones; approximately 75% occur once, and the top ten carry about 9.3%. The sequencing input was PBMCs or T cells enriched from blood (not recorded which). The sequence derives from a man between 35 and 55 years old who had recovered from COVID-19. The genes are TRBV30 and TRBJ1-2; D is uncertain. CDR3 loop: CAWSVGSQYGYTF. In nucleotides, the CDR3 is TGTGCCTGGAGTGTTGGCAGTCAGTATGGCTACACCTTC.